The entry below describes one T cell receptor beta chain. The antigen remains unidentified. These data come from a study of cytomegalovirus exposure and HLA in healthy donors. General study findings and limits: Later examination showed HLA-associated TCR beta chains had greater clonal expansion than equally common others. A later analysis reported that several of the most significant clusters appeared to be linked to common viral pathogens, among them Epstein-Barr virus. HLA alleles were associated with 15,000 to 20,000 TCR beta sequences in a later analysis at 0.05 false discovery rate. Later genetic work tied a missense DCLRE1C variant to beta-chain V and J trimming.

The PCR had 60 Vbeta and 13 Jbeta primers. Clones were sequenced by immunoSEQ multiplex PCR, and TCRdb holds only the in-frame ones, with some missing. The sample includes around 95,000 clones, approximately 80% of them seen just once. The source of this sequence is a female donor in good health and CMV-seropositive. The sequenced sample was PBMCs.

The chain's CDR3 is CASREGLAGGPNEQFF. In nucleotides, the CDR3 is TGTGCCAGCAGGGAGGGATTAGCGGGGGGCCCCAATGAGCAGTTCTTC. The rearrangement links TRBV7-6 to TRBJ2-1; 10 bases are shared with TRBD2. This CDR3 has 16 amino acids. The V gene end was trimmed by 6 bases and the J gene end by 6 bases; junction bases not matched to a gene: 11. Germline loops: CDR1 SGHVS, CDR2 FNYEAQ.